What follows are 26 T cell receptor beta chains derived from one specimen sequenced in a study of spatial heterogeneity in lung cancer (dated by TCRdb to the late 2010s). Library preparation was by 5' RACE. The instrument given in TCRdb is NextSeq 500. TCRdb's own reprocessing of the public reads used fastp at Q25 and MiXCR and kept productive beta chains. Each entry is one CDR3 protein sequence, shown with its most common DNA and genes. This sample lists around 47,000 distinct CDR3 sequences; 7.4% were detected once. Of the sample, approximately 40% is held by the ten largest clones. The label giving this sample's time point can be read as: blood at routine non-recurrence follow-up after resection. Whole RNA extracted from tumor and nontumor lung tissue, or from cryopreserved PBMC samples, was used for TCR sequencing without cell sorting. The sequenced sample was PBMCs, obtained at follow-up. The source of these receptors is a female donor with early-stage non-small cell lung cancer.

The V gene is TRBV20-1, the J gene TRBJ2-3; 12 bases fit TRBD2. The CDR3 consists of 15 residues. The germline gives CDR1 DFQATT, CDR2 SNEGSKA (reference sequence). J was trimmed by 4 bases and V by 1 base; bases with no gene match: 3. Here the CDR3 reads CSARVPSGGADTQYF. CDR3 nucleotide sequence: TGCAGTGCTAGAGTGCCTAGCGGGGGGGCAGATACGCAGTATTTT.

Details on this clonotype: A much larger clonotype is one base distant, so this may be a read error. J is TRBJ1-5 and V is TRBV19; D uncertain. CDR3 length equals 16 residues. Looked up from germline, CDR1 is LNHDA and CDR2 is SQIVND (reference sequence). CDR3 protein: CVSRVPAPGVFRPQHF. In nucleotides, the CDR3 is TGTGTCAGTAGGGTCCCCGCCCCCGGCGTCTTTAGGCCCCAGCATTTT. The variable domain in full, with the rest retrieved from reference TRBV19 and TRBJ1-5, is DGGITQSPKYLFRKEGQNVTLSCEQNLNHDAMYWYRQDPGQGLRLIYYSQIVNDFQKGDIAEGYSVSREKKESFPLTVTSAQKNPTAFYLCVSRVPAPGVFRPQHFGDGTRLSIL.

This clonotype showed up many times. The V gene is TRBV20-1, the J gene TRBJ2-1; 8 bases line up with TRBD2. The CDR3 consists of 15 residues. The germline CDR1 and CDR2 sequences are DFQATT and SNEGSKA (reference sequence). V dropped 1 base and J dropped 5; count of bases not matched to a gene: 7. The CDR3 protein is CSARVLGLDHNEQFF. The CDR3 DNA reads TGCAGTGCTAGAGTTTTGGGACTAGACCACAATGAGCAGTTCTTC.

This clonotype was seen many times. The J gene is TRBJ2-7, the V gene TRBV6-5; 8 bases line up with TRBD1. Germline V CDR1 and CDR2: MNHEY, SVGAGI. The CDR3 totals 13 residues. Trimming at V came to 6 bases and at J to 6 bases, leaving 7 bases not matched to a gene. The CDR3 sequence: CASRGQAYGEQYF. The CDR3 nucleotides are TGTGCCAGCAGGGGACAGGCTTATGGCGAGCAGTACTTC.

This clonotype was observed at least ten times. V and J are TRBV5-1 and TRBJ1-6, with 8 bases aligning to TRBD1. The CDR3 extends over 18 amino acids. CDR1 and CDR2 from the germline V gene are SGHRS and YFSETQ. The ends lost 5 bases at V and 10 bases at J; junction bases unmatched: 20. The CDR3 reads CASSPTQPVTGGGSPLHF. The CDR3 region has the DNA TGCGCCAGCAGTCCAACCCAGCCTGTTACAGGGGGAGGATCACCCCTCCACTTT.

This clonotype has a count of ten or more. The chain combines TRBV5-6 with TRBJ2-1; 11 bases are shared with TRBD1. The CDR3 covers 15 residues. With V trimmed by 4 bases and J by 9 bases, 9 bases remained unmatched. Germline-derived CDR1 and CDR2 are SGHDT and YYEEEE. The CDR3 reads CASSRRTGGWGEQFF. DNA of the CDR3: TGTGCCAGCAGCCGCCGGACAGGGGGCTGGGGTGAGCAGTTCTTC.

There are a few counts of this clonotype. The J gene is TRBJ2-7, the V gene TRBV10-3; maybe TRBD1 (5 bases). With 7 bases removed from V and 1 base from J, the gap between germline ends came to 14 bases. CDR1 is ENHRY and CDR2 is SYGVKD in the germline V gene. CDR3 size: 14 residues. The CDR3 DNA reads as TGTGCCATCAAACGATTTGACAGTTCCTACGAGCAGTACTTC. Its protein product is CAIKRFDSSYEQYF.

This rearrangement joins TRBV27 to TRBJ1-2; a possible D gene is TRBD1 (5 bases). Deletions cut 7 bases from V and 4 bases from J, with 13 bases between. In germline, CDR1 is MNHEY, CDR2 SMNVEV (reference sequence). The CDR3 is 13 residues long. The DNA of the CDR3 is TGTGCCAGCATGGGTGGGGCTAGCTATGGCTACACCTTC. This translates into CASMGGASYGYTF.

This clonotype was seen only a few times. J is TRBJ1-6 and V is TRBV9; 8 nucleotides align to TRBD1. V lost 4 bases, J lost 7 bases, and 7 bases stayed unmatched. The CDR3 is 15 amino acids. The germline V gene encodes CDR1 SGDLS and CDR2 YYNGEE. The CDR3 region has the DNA TGTGCCAGCAGCTCGCGGACAGGGAACAATTCACCCCTCCACTTT. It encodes CASSSRTGNNSPLHF.

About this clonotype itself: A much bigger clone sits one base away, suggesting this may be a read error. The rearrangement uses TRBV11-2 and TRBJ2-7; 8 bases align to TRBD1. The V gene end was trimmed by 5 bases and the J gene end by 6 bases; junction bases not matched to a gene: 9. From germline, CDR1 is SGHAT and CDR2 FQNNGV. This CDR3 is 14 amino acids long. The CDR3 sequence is CASSPGQGPFEQYF. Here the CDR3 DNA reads TGTGCCAGCAGCCCCGGACAGGGACCCTTCGAGCAGTACTTC.

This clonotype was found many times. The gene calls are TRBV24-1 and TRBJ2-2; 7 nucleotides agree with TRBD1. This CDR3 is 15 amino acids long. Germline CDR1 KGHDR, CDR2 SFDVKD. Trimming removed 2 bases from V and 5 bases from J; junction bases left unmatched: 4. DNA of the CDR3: TGTGCCACCAGTGATTCTCCCAGGGGGACCGGGGAGCTGTTTTTT. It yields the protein CATSDSPRGTGELFF.

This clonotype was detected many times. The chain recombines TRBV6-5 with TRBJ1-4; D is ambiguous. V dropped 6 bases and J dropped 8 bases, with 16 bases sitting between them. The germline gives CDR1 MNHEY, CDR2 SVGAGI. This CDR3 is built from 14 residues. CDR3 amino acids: CASSQTATGEKLFF. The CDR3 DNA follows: TGTGCCAGCAGCCAAACAGCCACCGGGGAAAAACTGTTTTTT.

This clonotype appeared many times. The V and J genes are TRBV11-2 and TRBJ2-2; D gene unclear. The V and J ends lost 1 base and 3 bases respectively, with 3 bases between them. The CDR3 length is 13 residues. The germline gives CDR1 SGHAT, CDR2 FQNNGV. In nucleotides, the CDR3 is TGTGCCAGCAGCTTAGGGTACACCGGGGAGCTGTTTTTT. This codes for CASSLGYTGELFF.

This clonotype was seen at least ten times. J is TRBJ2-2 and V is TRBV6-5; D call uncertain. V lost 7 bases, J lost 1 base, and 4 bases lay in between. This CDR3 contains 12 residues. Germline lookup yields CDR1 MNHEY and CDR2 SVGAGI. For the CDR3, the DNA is TGTGCCAGCATGCAGAACACCGGGGAGCTGTTTTTT. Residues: CASMQNTGELFF.

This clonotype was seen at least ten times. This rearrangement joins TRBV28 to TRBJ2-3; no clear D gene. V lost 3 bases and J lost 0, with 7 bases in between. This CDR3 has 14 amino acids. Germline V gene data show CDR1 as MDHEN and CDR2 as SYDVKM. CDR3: CASSLDTSTDTQYF. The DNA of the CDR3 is TGTGCCAGCAGTTTGGATACAAGCACAGATACGCAGTATTTT. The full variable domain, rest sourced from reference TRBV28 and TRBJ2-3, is DVKVTQSSRYLVKRTGEKVFLECVQDMDHENMFWYRQDPGLGLRLIYFSYDVKMKEKGDIPEGYSVSREKKERFSLILESASTNQTSMYLCASSLDTSTDTQYFGPGTRLTVL.

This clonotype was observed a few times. The CDR3 region has the DNA TGTGCCAGCAGCCCCCTAGCGGGGTCCACAGATACGCAGTATTTT. Translation gives CASSPLAGSTDTQYF. J is TRBJ2-3 and V is TRBV3-1; 9 positions agree with TRBD2. The CDR3 covers 15 residues. CDR1 and CDR2 (germline): LGHDT, YNNKEL (reference sequence). V shed 4 bases, J shed 2 bases, and the junction held 4 bases outside the gene matches.

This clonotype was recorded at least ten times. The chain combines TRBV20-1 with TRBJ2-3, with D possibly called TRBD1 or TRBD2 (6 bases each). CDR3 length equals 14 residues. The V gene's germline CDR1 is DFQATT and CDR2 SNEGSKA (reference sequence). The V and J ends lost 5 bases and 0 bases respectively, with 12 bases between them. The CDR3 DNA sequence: TGCAGTGCTGGAGGGGACACTAGCACAGATACGCAGTATTTT. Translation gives CSAGGDTSTDTQYF.

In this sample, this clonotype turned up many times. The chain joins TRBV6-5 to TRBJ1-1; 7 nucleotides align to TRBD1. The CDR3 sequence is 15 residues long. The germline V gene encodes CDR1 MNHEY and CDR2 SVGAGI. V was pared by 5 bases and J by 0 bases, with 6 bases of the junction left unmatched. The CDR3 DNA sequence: TGTGCCAGCAGTACGGACAGGAGATTGAACACTGAAGCTTTCTTT. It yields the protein CASSTDRRLNTEAFF.

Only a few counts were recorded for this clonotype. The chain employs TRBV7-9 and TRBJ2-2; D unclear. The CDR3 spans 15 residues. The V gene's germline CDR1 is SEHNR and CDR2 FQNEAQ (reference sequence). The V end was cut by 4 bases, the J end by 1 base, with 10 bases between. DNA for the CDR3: TGTGCCAGCAGCTCTCCTCCAGAGAACACCGGGGAGCTGTTTTTT. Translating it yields CASSSPPENTGELFF.

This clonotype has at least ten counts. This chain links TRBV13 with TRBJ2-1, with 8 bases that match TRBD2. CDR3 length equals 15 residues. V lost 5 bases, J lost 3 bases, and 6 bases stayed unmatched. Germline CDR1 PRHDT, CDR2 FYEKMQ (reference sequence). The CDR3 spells CASSTGGDFYNEQFF. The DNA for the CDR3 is TGTGCCAGCAGCACGGGAGGGGACTTCTACAATGAGCAGTTCTTC.

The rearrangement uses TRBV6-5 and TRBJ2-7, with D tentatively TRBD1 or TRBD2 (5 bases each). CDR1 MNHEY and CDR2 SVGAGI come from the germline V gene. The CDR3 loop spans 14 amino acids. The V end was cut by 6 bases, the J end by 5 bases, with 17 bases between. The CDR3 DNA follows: TGTGCCAGCAGGGGGGTCAACAAGGGGCACGAGCAGTACTTC. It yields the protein CASRGVNKGHEQYF.

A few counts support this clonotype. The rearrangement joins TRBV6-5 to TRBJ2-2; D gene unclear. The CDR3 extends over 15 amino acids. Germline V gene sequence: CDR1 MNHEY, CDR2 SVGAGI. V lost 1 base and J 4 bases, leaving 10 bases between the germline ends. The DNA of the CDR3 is TGTGCCAGCAGTTACTTCAGATCGGGCACCGGGGAGCTGTTTTTT. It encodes CASSYFRSGTGELFF.

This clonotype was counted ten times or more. In DNA form, the CDR3 reads TGTGCCAGCAGTTCTGCAGGTGTTAACACTGAAGCTTTCTTT. Translated: CASSSAGVNTEAFF. The chain recombines TRBV28 with TRBJ1-1; the D is unclear. The CDR3 covers 14 residues. The ends were cut back, 4 bases at V and 2 bases at J, with 11 bases in the middle. Germline assignment: CDR1 MDHEN and CDR2 SYDVKM.

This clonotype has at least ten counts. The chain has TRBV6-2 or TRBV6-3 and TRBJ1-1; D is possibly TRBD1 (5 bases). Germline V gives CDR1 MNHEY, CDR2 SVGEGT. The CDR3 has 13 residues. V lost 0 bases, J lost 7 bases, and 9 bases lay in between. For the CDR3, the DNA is TGTGCCAGCAGTTACTCGGGACGTGTTGAAGCTTTCTTT. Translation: CASSYSGRVEAFF.

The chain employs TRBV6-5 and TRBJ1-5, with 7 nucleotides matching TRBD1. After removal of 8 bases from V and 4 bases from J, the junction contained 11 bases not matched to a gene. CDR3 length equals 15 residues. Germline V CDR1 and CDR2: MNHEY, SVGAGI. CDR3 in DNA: TGTGCCAGCGCCAGTGACAGGGCTTCTAATCAGCCCCAGCATTTT. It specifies CASASDRASNQPQHF.

Here the CDR3 reads CASSLGSGLSLYGYTF. For the CDR3, the DNA is TGTGCCAGCAGCTTAGGGTCAGGCCTGTCCCTCTATGGCTACACCTTC. The rearrangement joins TRBV7-9 to TRBJ1-2; D unclear. This CDR3 contains 16 residues. The V end was cut by 1 base, the J end by 4 bases, with 16 bases between. Looked up from germline, CDR1 is SEHNR and CDR2 is FQNEAQ (reference sequence).